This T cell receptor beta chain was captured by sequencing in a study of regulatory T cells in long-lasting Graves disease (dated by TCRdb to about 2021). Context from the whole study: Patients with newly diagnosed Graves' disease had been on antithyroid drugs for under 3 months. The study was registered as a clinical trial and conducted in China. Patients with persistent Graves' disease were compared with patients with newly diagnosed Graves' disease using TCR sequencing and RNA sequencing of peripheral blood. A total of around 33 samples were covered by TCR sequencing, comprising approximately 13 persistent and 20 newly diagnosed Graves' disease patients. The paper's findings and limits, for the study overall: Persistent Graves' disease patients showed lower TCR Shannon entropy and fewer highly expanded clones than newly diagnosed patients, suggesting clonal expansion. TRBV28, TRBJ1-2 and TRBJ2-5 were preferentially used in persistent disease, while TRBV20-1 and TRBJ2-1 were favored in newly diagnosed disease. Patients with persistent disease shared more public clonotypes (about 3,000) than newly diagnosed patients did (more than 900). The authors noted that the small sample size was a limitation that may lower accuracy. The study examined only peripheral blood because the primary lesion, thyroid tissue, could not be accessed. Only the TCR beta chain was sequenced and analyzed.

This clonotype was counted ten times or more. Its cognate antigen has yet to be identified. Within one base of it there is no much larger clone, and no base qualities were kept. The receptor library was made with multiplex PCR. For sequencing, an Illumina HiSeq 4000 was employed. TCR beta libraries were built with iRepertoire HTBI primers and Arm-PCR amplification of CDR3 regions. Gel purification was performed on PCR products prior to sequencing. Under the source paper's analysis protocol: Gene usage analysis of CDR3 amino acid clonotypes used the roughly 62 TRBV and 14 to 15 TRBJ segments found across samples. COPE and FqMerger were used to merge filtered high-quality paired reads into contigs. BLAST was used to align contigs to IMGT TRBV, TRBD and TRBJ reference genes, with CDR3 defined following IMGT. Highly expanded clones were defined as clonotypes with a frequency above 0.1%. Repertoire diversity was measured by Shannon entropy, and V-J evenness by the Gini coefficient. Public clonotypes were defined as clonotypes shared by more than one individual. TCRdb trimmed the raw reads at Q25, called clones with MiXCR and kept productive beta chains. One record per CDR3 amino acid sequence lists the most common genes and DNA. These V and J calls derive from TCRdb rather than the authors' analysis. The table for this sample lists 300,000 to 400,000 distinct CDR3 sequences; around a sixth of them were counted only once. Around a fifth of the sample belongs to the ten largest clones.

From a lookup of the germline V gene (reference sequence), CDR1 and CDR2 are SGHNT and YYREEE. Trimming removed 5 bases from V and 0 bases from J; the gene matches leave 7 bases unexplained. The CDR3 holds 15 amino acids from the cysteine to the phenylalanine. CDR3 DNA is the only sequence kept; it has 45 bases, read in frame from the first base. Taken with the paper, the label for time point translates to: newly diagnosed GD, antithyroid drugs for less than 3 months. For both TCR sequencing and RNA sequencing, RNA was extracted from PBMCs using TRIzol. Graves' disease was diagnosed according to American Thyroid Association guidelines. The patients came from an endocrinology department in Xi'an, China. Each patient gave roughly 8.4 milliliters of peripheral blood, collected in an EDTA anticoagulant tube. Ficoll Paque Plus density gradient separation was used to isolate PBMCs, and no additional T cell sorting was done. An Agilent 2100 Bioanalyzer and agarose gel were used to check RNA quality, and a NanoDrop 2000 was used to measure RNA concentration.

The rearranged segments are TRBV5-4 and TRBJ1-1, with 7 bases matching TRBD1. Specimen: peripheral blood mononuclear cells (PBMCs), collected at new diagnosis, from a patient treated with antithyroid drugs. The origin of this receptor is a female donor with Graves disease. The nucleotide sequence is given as TGTGCCAGCAGAACTAGGGGGCAGGTGAACACTGAAGCTTTCTTT. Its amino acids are CASRTRGQVNTEAFF.